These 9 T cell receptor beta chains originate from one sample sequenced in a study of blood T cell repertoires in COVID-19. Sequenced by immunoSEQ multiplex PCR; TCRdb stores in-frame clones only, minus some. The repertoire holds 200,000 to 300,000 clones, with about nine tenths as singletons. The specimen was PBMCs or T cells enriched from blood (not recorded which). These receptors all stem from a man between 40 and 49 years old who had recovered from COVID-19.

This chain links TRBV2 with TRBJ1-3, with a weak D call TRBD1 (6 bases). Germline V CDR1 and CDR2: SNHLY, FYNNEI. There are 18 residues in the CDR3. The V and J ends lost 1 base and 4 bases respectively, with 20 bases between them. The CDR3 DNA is TGTGCCAGCAGTGAAGAGGGGGTCAGCCCCTCTGGGGGAAACACCATATATTTT. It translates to CASSEEGVSPSGGNTIYF.

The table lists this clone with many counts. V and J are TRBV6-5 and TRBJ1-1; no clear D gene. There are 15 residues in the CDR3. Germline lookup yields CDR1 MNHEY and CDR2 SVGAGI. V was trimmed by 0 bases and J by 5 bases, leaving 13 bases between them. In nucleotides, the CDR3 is TGTGCCAGCAGTTACTCGGCCAGGAGGGAGACTGAAGCTTTCTTT. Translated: CASSYSARRETEAFF.

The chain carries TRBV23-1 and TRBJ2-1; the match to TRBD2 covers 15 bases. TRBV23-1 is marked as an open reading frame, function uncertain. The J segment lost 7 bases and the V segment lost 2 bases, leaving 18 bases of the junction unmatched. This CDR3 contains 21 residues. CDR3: CASSQARIRTSGRGLGNEQFF. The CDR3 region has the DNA TGCGCCAGCAGTCAAGCCCGCATTAGGACTAGCGGGAGGGGCCTGGGGAATGAGCAGTTCTTC.

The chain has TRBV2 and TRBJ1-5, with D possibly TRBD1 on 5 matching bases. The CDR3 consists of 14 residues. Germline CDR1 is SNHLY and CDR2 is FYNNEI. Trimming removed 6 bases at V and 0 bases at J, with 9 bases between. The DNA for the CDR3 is TGTGCCAGCAGCCCAGGGTATAGCAATCAGCCCCAGCATTTT. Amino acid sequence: CASSPGYSNQPQHF. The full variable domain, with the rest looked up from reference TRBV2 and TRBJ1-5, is EPEVTQTPSHQVTQMGQEVILRCVPISNHLYFYWYRQILGQKVEFLVSFYNNEISEKSEIFDDQFSVERPDGSNFTLKIRSTKLEDSAMYFCASSPGYSNQPQHFGDGTRLSIL.

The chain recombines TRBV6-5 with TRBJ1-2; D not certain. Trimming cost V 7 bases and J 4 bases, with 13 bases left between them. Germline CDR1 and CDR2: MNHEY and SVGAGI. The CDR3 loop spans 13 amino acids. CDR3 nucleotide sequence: TGTGCCAGCACAGCCCCGGAGGGCTATGGCTACACCTTC. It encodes CASTAPEGYGYTF.

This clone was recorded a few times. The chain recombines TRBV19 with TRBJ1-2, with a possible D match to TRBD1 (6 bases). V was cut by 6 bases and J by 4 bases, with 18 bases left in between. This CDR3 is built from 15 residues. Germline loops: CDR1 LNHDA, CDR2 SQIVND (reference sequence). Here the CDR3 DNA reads TGTGCCAGTAGAGGGGGGGACGTGAACACCTATGGCTACACCTTC. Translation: CASRGGDVNTYGYTF.

CDR3 sequence reads: CASSVRVAGGANEQFF. The CDR3 DNA follows: TGTGCCAGCAGCGTAAGGGTAGCGGGAGGGGCAAATGAGCAGTTCTTC. V and J are TRBV7-8 and TRBJ2-1; 11 bases agree with TRBD2. The trim removed 5 bases at V and 7 bases at J, leaving 10 bases unmatched. Germline CDR1 is SGHVS and CDR2 is FQNEAQ. This CDR3 has 16 amino acids.

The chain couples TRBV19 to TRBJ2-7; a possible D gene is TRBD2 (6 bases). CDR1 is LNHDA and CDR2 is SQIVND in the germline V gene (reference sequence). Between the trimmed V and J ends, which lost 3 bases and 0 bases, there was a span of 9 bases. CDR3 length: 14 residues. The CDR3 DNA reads TGTGCCAGTAGTATGGGCGGGGACTCCTACGAGCAGTACTTC. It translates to CASSMGGDSYEQYF.

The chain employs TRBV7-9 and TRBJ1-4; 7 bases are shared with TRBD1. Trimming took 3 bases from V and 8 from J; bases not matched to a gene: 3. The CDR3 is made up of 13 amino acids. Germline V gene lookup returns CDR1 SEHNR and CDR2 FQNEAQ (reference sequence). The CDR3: CASSFTGEEKLFF. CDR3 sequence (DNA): TGTGCCAGCAGCTTCACAGGGGAGGAAAAACTGTTTTTT. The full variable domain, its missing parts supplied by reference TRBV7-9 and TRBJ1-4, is DTGVSQNPRHKITKRGQNVTFRCDPISEHNRLYWYRQTLGQGPEFLTYFQNEAQLEKSRLLSDRFSAERPKGSFSTLEIQRTEQGDSAMYLCASSFTGEEKLFFGSGTQLSVL.